Below are 17 T cell receptor beta chains sequenced from a single sample in a study of tumor-infiltrating lymphocytes in primary liver carcinoma (dated by TCRdb to about 2017). Total RNA and DNA were co-extracted without cell sorting from roughly 20-30 mg of bulk tissue using the AllPrep DNA/RNA mini kit. Sequenced on an Illumina HiSeq 2500. Starting from 500 to 600 ng total RNA, TCRbeta-specific cDNA was produced by reverse transcription with a constant-region primer and ProtoScript II reverse transcriptase. Three nested multiplex PCR rounds, following a slightly modified ARM-PCR procedure, were used to build the TCRbeta libraries. The first two PCR rounds used multiplex TRBV1-TRBV30 forward primers with a Cbeta reverse primer, each for about 9 cycles. Using fastp trimming at Q25 and MiXCR clonotype assembly, TCRdb reanalyzed the public sequencing data and kept in-frame beta chains. When rows share a CDR3 protein, they turn into one entry using the most common DNA and genes. In all, the sample holds 95,000 to 150,000 distinct CDR3 sequences, and 60% to 70% of those were seen once. The ten largest account for around 9% of the sample.

The specimen sequenced was liver tumor tissue from sampling region 1. The sample's cell subset or site label is to be understood as: tumor region T1, superior pole. The receptors come from a woman aged 60-75 years with primary liver carcinoma and hepatitis B virus infection.

J is TRBJ2-2 and V is TRBV12-3 or TRBV12-4, with D perhaps matching TRBD2 (7 bases). The CDR3 runs to 17 residues. V was clipped by 6 bases and J by 15 bases, with 32 bases between them. In DNA form, the CDR3 reads TGTGCCAGCAGCCCAACTACCGGGACAAGGGTCACCGGGGGGTTGTTTTTT. Translated, it gives CASSPTTGTRVTGGLFF.

This clonotype is termed medium-sized. The chain combines TRBV6-1 with TRBJ2-2; 8 bases align to TRBD1. This CDR3 has 14 amino acids. CDR1 and CDR2 (germline): MNHNS, SASEGT. Unmatched junction bases numbered 3, after V lost 5 bases and J lost 4 bases. The CDR3 DNA is TGTGCCAGCAGTACAGGGGGTAGCACCGGGGAGCTGTTTTTT. Protein: CASSTGGSTGELFF.

This clonotype showed up many times. The chain links TRBV10-2 to TRBJ1-1; D gene unclear. In germline, CDR1 is WSHSY, CDR2 SAAADI. The V and J ends lost 4 bases and 6 bases respectively, with 15 bases between them. The CDR3 consists of 14 residues. CDR3 region: CASSAKVFASEAFF. In DNA form, the CDR3 reads TGCGCCAGCAGTGCAAAAGTATTTGCCTCTGAAGCTTTCTTT.

The rearrangement joins TRBV11-1 to TRBJ2-7; D possibly corresponds to TRBD1 (8 bases). From germline, CDR1 is SGHAT and CDR2 FQDESV (reference sequence). Trimming stripped 9 bases from V and 3 bases from J, with 21 bases between. This CDR3 is 15 amino acids long. The CDR3 sequence: CASSGPNRGDYEQYF. DNA for the CDR3: TGTGCCAGTAGCGGGCCGAACAGGGGGGACTACGAGCAGTACTTC.

About this clonotype itself: The conserved final phenylalanine or tryptophan is absent from the CDR3, which likely points to a read error. V usage is TRBV6-5 and J usage is TRBJ2-5, with D possibly being TRBD2 (7 bases). CDR1 and CDR2 from the germline V gene are MNHEY and SVGAGI. Trimming shortened V by 5 bases and J by 3 bases, and 13 bases separated the two germline ends. This CDR3 spans 14 amino acids. Here the CDR3 DNA reads TGTGCCAGCAGTCGCCTAGGGGGGGAAGAGACCCAGTACTAC. Residues: CASSRLGGEETQYY.

With regard to this clonotype: Because the CDR3 is missing its conserved closing phenylalanine or tryptophan, this is likely a read error. The chain links TRBV12-3 or TRBV12-4 to TRBJ2-3; D is undetermined. The CDR3 contains 12 residues. The CDR3 protein is CASSFSPDMQYS. The CDR3 region has the DNA TGTGCCAGCAGTTTTTCCCCAGATATGCAGTATTCT.

The CDR3 sequence is CASSFTGGPPQHF. DNA for the CDR3: TGTGCCAGCAGTTTCACCGGCGGACCCCCCCAGCATTTT. The chain employs TRBV28 and TRBJ1-5; D remains ambiguous. V lost 3 bases and J lost 10, with 13 bases in between. The CDR3 sequence is 13 residues long. Germline CDR1 and CDR2: MDHEN and SYDVKM.

This clonotype was seen only a few times. The chain combines TRBV21-1 with TRBJ2-7; the table names TRBD2, a call not compared with the DNA. TRBV21-1 is marked as a pseudogene. The CDR3 contains 18 residues. CDR3 in amino acids: CASSKAWTSGKMGYEQYF. The CDR3 nucleotides are TGTGCCAGCAGCAAAGCTTGGACTAGCGGGAAGATGGGCTACGAGCAGTACTTC.

Remarks on this clonotype: Since the CDR3 does not end with the conserved phenylalanine or tryptophan, this likely comes from a read error. The genes are TRBV14 and TRBJ2-5, with D possibly being TRBD2 (5 bases). Germline CDR1 SGHDN, CDR2 FVKESK. The length of the CDR3 is 15 residues. The CDR3 nucleotides are TGTGCCAGCAACCAAGATCTAGCCATTCAAGAGACCCAGTACATC. This encodes CASNQDLAIQETQYI.

The chain recombines TRBV28 with TRBJ2-5; D not certain. Trimming left V 5 bases short and J 3 bases short, with 16 bases between. Germline CDR1 and CDR2: MDHEN and SYDVKM. The CDR3 has 15 amino acids. This CDR3 reads CASSTLQGAKETQYF. CDR3 nucleotide sequence: TGTGCCAGCAGTACCCTACAAGGAGCAAAAGAGACCCAGTACTTC. The whole variable domain, filled in from reference TRBV28 and TRBJ2-5, reads DVKVTQSSRYLVKRTGEKVFLECVQDMDHENMFWYRQDPGLGLRLIYFSYDVKMKEKGDIPEGYSVSREKKERFSLILESASTNQTSMYLCASSTLQGAKETQYFGPGTRLLVL.

This clonotype was recorded a few times. The rearrangement uses TRBV5-6 and TRBJ1-4; the D is unclear. CDR3 size: 15 residues. Deletions cut 4 bases from V and 7 bases from J, with 17 bases between. The V gene's germline CDR1 is SGHDT and CDR2 YYEEEE. CDR3 nucleotides: TGTGCCAGCAGCCCCCGACACCAGAGGGCTGAAAAACTGTTTTTT. Residues: CASSPRHQRAEKLFF.

This clonotype was seen only a few times. One end of the junction is discordant with germline, which a read error may explain. In DNA, the CDR3 is TGCACCAGCCAAACTAGGGCGGGAGGTAGATACGAGCAGTACTTC. It specifies CTSQTRAGGRYEQYF. This chain uses TRBV4-1 with TRBJ2-7; 8 bases fit TRBD2. The CDR3 length is 15 residues. Germline CDR1 and CDR2: MGHRA and YSYEKL.

Comment on this clonotype: One end of the junction varies from germline; a read error may be responsible. This chain connects TRBV7-9 to TRBJ2-6, with 10 nucleotides matching TRBD1. The CDR3 has 19 amino acids. Germline CDR1 and CDR2: SEHNR and FQNEAQ (reference sequence). CDR3 nucleotides: TGTGCCAGCTGCTTAGGCCGGGACAGGGGTTTCTCAGGGGCCAACGTCCTGACTTTC. It translates to CASCLGRDRGFSGANVLTF.

Comments on this clonotype: Sequence at one end of the junction differs from germline and may be a read error. This chain joins TRBV11-2 and TRBJ1-1; D not certain. The V gene's germline CDR1 is SGHAT and CDR2 FQNNGV. The CDR3 runs to 13 residues. CDR3 nucleotides: TGTGTCAGCAGCTTAGATGGAGGCCTTAGGGCTTTCTTT. It translates to CVSSLDGGLRAFF.

The rearrangement joins TRBV29-1 to TRBJ1-2, with 9 bases fitting TRBD1. This CDR3 spans 14 amino acids. Trimming removed 6 bases from V and 7 bases from J; junction bases left unmatched: 12. The germline gives CDR1 SQVTM, CDR2 ANQGSEA. The CDR3 spells CSVPPGDRARGYTF. CDR3 coding DNA: TGCAGCGTCCCACCCGGGGACAGGGCGCGTGGCTACACCTTC.

Turning to this clonotype: One junction end disagrees with the germline gene, perhaps due to a read error. The V call is TRBV30, the J call TRBJ2-3; no clear D gene. This CDR3 has 12 amino acids. CDR1 is GTSNPN and CDR2 is SVGIG in the germline V gene (reference sequence). The CDR3 DNA sequence: TGTGCCTTGGCCCCCGGCACATATACGCAGTATTTT. Translated: CALAPGTYTQYF.

This clonotype was detected many times. The chain employs TRBV4-1 and TRBJ2-2, with D perhaps TRBD2 (6 bases). CDR3 size: 14 residues. CDR1 and CDR2 from the germline V gene are MGHRA and YSYEKL. Deletions cut 3 bases from V and 7 bases from J, with 12 bases between. The CDR3 DNA is TGCGCCAGCAGCCAGACTTGGAGGGGCGGGGAGCTGTTTTTT. It codes for CASSQTWRGGELFF.